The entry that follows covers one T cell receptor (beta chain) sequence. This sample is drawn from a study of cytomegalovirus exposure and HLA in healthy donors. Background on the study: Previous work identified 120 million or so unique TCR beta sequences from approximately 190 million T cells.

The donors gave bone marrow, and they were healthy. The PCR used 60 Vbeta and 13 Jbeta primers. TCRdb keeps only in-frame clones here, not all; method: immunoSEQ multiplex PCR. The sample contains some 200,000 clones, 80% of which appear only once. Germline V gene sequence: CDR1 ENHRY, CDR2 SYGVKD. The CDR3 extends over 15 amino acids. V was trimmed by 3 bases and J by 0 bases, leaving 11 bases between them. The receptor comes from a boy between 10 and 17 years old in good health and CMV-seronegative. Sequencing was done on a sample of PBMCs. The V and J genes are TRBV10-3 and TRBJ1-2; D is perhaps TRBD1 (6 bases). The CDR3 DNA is TGTGCCATCAGTGAAAGGACAGCCTCTAACTATGGCTACACCTTC. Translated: CAISERTASNYGYTF.